Listed below are T cell receptor beta chains from one sample, sequenced in a study of cytomegalovirus exposure and HLA in healthy donors. TCRdb's copy holds only in-frame clones and misses some; the assay was immunoSEQ multiplex PCR. Of some 150,000 clones in the sample, about 79% were seen once. The sample comprised PBMCs. The receptor set was obtained from a male donor in good health and CMV-seronegative. CDR3s include the opening cysteine and the closing phenylalanine or tryptophan. The D gene is left open where the match is weak. Part of the rows lack a size; the others show once, few, many or a class for expanded clones.

TRBJ2-3	.	.	TRBV5-4	CASSLGRAATTDTQYF	TGTGCCAGCAGCTTGGGGCGAGCGGCGACCACAGATACGCAGTATTTT
TRBJ2-2	.	TRBD1	TRBV5-4	CASSLGGDRGPGELFF	TGTGCCAGCAGCTTGGGTGGAGACAGGGGGCCCGGGGAGCTGTTTTTT
TRBJ1-2	few	TRBD1	TRBV7-9	CASRSRDRGIDGYTF	TGTGCCAGCAGGTCCCGGGACAGGGGGATTGATGGCTACACCTTC
TRBJ1-2	once	.	TRBV14	CASSQDRGARGYTF	TGTGCCAGCAGCCAAGATCGGGGGGCGCGAGGCTACACCTTC
TRBJ2-7	.	.	TRBV19	CASPPPGYRDKSYEQYF	TGTGCCAGTCCCCCCCCCGGGTACCGGGACAAGTCCTACGAGCAGTACTTC
TRBJ2-7	.	TRBD2	TRBV7-2	CASSTPGTMYEQYF	TGTGCCAGCAGCACGCCCGGGACTATGTACGAGCAGTACTTC
TRBJ2-1	.	TRBD1	TRBV19	CASTHHPQGAEDNEQFF	TGTGCCAGTACCCACCACCCTCAGGGGGCTGAGGACAATGAGCAGTTCTTC
TRBJ2-6	.	.	TRBV7-2	CASSLIVTGISGANVLTF	TGTGCCAGCAGCTTAATAGTTACAGGGATATCTGGGGCCAACGTCCTGACTTTC
TRBJ1-4	.	TRBD1	TRBV12-5	CASGTGGPIDEKLFF	TGTGCTAGTGGAACAGGGGGCCCTATCGACGAAAAACTGTTTTTT
TRBJ2-7	.	TRBD1	TRBV7-9	CASSLVGTGIYEQYF	TGTGCCAGCAGCTTAGTCGGGACAGGGATTTACGAGCAGTACTTC
TRBJ2-4	.	TRBD2	TRBV15	CATSRGEVSKNIQYF	TGTGCCACCAGCCGGGGGGAGGTTTCCAAAAACATTCAGTACTTC
TRBJ1-1	once	.	TRBV5-5	CASSLSPVDTEAFF	TGTGCCAGCAGCTTGTCCCCAGTTGACACTGAAGCTTTCTTT
TRBJ1-2	.	TRBD1	TRBV6-5	CASSFSFTGGADYTF	TGTGCCAGCAGTTTTTCCTTCACAGGGGGCGCTGACTACACCTTC
TRBJ1-2	.	.	TRBV7-3	CASSFLPTRWTVGGYTF	TGTGCCAGCAGCTTTCTCCCGACCCGCTGGACAGTTGGTGGCTACACCTTC
TRBJ2-5	.	TRBD1	TRBV6-6	CASSSFRDRAKETQYF	TGTGCCAGCAGTTCTTTCCGGGACAGGGCGAAAGAGACCCAGTACTTC
TRBJ2-2	.	.	TRBV11-3	CASSFRTEGTGELFF	TGTGCCAGCAGCTTTCGGACAGAAGGGACCGGGGAGCTGTTTTTT
TRBJ1-5	.	TRBD1	TRBV9	CSSSPTGVLNQPQHF	TGTTCCAGCAGCCCGACAGGGGTCCTCAATCAGCCCCAGCATTTT
TRBJ2-4	.	TRBD2	TRBV15	CATSRYSGLAGGRAKNIQYF	TGTGCCACCAGCAGATATTCGGGACTAGCGGGGGGGCGGGCCAAAAACATTCAGTACTTC
TRBJ1-1	.	.	TRBV29-1	CSVGTPREMGEAFF	TGCAGCGTCGGGACACCAAGGGAGATGGGTGAAGCTTTCTTT
TRBJ2-5	.	.	TRBV9	CASSKGQGWETQYF	TGTGCCAGCAGTAAAGGTCAGGGCTGGGAGACCCAGTACTTC
TRBJ2-1	.	TRBD2	TRBV18	CASSQTSGNYNEQFF	TGTGCCAGCTCACAAACTAGCGGGAACTACAATGAGCAGTTCTTC
TRBJ2-7	.	.	TRBV27	CANSRKPGQIPHSSYEQYF	TGTGCCAACAGTCGAAAACCGGGACAAATTCCTCACTCCTCCTACGAGCAGTACTTC
TRBJ2-7	.	TRBD2	TRBV5-1	CASSSERTSGRAVVLEQYF	TGCGCCAGCAGCTCAGAACGGACTAGCGGGAGGGCAGTGGTACTCGAGCAGTACTTC
TRBJ2-2	.	.	TRBV5-1	CASSFQGTGELFF	TGCGCCAGCAGTTTTCAGGGCACCGGGGAGCTGTTTTTT
TRBJ1-3	.	.	TRBV7-3	CASSLGGVSSGNTIYF	TGTGCCAGCAGCTTAGGGGGCGTGAGCTCTGGAAACACCATATATTTT
TRBJ1-1	.	TRBD1	TRBV27	CASSRGTGGGGSEAFF	TGTGCCAGCAGCCGCGGGACAGGGGGCGGAGGGTCTGAAGCTTTCTTT
TRBJ2-1	few	TRBD1	TRBV5-1	CASSLPGTGVYNEQFF	TGCGCCAGCAGCTTGCCCGGGACAGGGGTTTACAATGAGCAGTTCTTC
TRBJ2-3	.	TRBD2	TRBV5-1	CASSSTSGGDTQYF	TGCGCCAGCAGCTCAACTAGCGGGGGTGATACGCAGTATTTT
TRBJ1-4	.	.	TRBV7-9	CASSLDRSNEKLFF	TGTGCCAGCAGCTTAGACAGGAGCAATGAAAAACTGTTTTTT
TRBJ2-1	.	.	TRBV9	CASSVEQGVGNEQFF	TGTGCCAGCAGCGTAGAACAGGGCGTTGGCAATGAGCAGTTCTTC
TRBJ1-2	.	TRBD1	TRBV7-2	CASSFGPRQGAYGYTF	TGTGCCAGCAGCTTCGGCCCTAGACAGGGGGCGTATGGCTACACCTTC
TRBJ2-5	.	.	TRBV6-5	CASSPSRSGQETQYF	TGTGCCAGCAGTCCCTCACGTAGCGGCCAAGAGACCCAGTACTTC
TRBJ2-3	few	.	TRBV2	CASSDRGMRTDTQYF	TGTGCCAGCAGTGACAGGGGAATGAGGACAGATACGCAGTATTTT
TRBJ1-2	.	TRBD1	TRBV6-5	CASKQDRGPGYTF	TGTGCCAGCAAGCAGGACAGGGGGCCTGGCTACACCTTC
TRBJ2-2	.	TRBD1	TRBV25-1	CASSFLRTGTDTGELFF	TGTGCCAGCAGTTTCTTAAGGACAGGTACGGACACCGGGGAGCTGTTTTTT
TRBJ2-2	.	TRBD2	TRBV5-4	CASSSPFGGADTGELFF	TGTGCCAGCAGCTCTCCGTTCGGGGGGGCCGACACCGGGGAGCTGTTTTTT
TRBJ2-5	once	TRBD2	TRBV4-1	CASSQDLSSGRQETQYF	TGCGCCAGCAGCCAAGATCTATCTAGCGGGAGGCAAGAGACCCAGTACTTC
TRBJ1-2	.	TRBD1	TRBV7-2	CASSPSSTGARTF	TGTGCCAGCAGCCCGAGTTCAACAGGGGCAAGGACCTTC
TRBJ2-1	.	.	TRBV5-1	CASSINGYNEQFF	TGCGCCAGCAGCATAAACGGGTACAATGAGCAGTTCTTC
TRBJ2-7	once	TRBD2	TRBV9	CASSPRLASFEQYF	TGTGCCAGCAGCCCCCGACTAGCGAGCTTCGAGCAGTACTTC
TRBJ2-7	.	.	TRBV5-6	CASSLRPPGEQYF	TGTGCCAGCAGCTTGCGACCCCCGGGGGAGCAGTACTTC
TRBJ1-1	.	TRBD1	TRBV19	CASSIDRTGLKTEAFF	TGTGCCAGTAGTATAGACAGGACAGGGCTGAAAACTGAAGCTTTCTTT
TRBJ2-7	.	.	TRBV6-5	CASRYLRYEQYF	TGTGCCAGCCGTTATCTGAGGTACGAGCAGTACTTC
TRBJ1-2	.	.	TRBV7-2	CASSPGLSSNYGYTF	TGTGCCAGCAGCCCCGGTCTTAGCAGTAACTATGGCTACACCTTC
TRBJ2-7	.	TRBD1	TRBV19	CASSEQGRTYEQYF	TGTGCCAGTAGTGAACAGGGGCGGACCTACGAGCAGTACTTC
TRBJ2-1	.	TRBD2	TRBV7-3	CASSLSRENYNEQFF	TGTGCCAGCAGCTTATCGCGGGAGAACTACAATGAGCAGTTCTTC
TRBJ1-4	few	TRBD1	TRBV5-1	CASSPTGGTNEKLFF	TGCGCCAGCAGCCCGACAGGGGGCACTAATGAAAAACTGTTTTTT
TRBJ2-1	few	TRBD2	TRBV6-5	CASSSGTSGFNEQFF	TGTGCCAGCAGTTCCGGGACTAGCGGGTTCAATGAGCAGTTCTTC
TRBJ2-4	.	TRBD1	TRBV7-2	CASSLAPGTGPLNIQYF	TGTGCCAGCAGCTTAGCCCCCGGGACAGGGCCACTGAACATTCAGTACTTC
TRBJ1-3	.	.	TRBV28	CASSLAGHSGNTIYF	TGTGCCAGCAGTTTAGCCGGTCACTCTGGAAACACCATATATTTT
TRBJ2-3	.	TRBD2	TRBV29-1	CSVEGTGGGAASTDTQYF	TGCAGCGTTGAGGGGACCGGCGGGGGGGCCGCTAGCACAGATACGCAGTATTTT
TRBJ2-5	.	.	TRBV6-1	CASSATGLETQYF	TGTGCCAGCAGTGCCACAGGGTTAGAGACCCAGTACTTC
TRBJ1-1	.	TRBD1	TRBV25-1	CASSEGGTGKTEAFF	TGTGCCAGCAGTGAGGGCGGGACAGGGAAGACTGAAGCTTTCTTT
TRBJ2-2	.	TRBD1	TRBV7-3	CASSFGPGQGGSTGELFF	TGTGCCAGCAGCTTCGGTCCGGGACAGGGGGGGAGTACCGGGGAGCTGTTTTTT
TRBJ1-1	.	.	TRBV20-1	CSSFLNTEAFF	TGCAGTTCCTTTTTGAACACTGAAGCTTTCTTT
TRBJ1-4	.	.	TRBV9	CASSVVPSATNEKLFF	TGTGCCAGCAGCGTAGTTCCCAGCGCAACTAATGAAAAACTGTTTTTT
TRBJ2-7	once	.	TRBV7-2	CASSLQGTSAYEQYF	TGTGCCAGCAGCCTACAGGGAACCAGCGCCTACGAGCAGTACTTC